This T cell receptor (beta chain) emerged from a study of blood T cells in healthy people across ages. A second roughly 7 to 12 cycle PCR used barcoded and J-beta primers. MiXCR, applied by TCRdb to the 5' RACE reads, yields one record per CDR3 protein. The profile shows about 1,800,000 distinct CDR3 sequences, 28% of them singletons. The germline CDR1 and CDR2 sequences are LGHDT and YNNKEL (reference sequence). The V and J ends lost 4 bases and 5 bases, in that order; junction bases with no gene match: 13. This CDR3 is built from 16 residues. The gene calls are TRBV3-1 and TRBJ2-5; 7 bases line up with TRBD1. Sequencing was carried out using blood. The clonotype comes from a woman aged 25 to 39 in good health. The CDR3 loop reads CASSPAHRGLEETQYF. For the CDR3, the DNA is TGTGCCAGCAGCCCAGCTCATAGGGGGCTCGAGGAGACCCAGTACTTC.